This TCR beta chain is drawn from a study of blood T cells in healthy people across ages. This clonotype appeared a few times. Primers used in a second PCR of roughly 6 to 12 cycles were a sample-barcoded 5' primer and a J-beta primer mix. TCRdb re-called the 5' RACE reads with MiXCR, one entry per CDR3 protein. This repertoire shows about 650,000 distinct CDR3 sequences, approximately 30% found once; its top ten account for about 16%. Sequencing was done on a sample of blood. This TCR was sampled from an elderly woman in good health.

CDR3 DNA sequence: TGCAGTGCCTCTGTGACAGGGGGAAGTTTAGGCAATCAGCCCCAGCATTTT. Translated, it gives CSASVTGGSLGNQPQHF. The rearrangement joins TRBV20-1 to TRBJ1-5; 9 bases agree with TRBD1. The trim removed 6 bases at V and 2 bases at J, leaving 14 bases unmatched. The CDR3 spans 17 residues. Germline loops: CDR1 DFQATT, CDR2 SNEGSKA (reference sequence).